This T cell receptor beta chain comes out of a study of T cell responses to AZD1222 COVID-19 vaccine. Study outcomes and limitations: Donors were chiefly white British, with a greater number of females, and clonal diversity was perhaps underestimated. The repertoires were collected only after the peak T cell response. Across the whole spike, CD4 TCRs peaked at regions 160-218 and 743-854.

Comment on this clone: What it recognizes is unknown.

Measured with immunoSEQ multiplex PCR; TCRdb has only the in-frame clones, and not every one. The data show 99,000 or so clones, about 88% seen once. The sequencing used peripheral blood, collected on day 0 of AZD1222 vaccination. The source is an adult in good health.

For the CDR3, the DNA is TGTGCCAGCAGCCCCGGCGGGGGGCTTAGTAATCAGCCCCAGCATTTT. Its protein is CASSPGGGLSNQPQHF. The rearrangement joins TRBV9 to TRBJ1-5; D may be TRBD1 (6 bases). This CDR3 has 16 residues. Germline V CDR1 and CDR2: SGDLS, YYNGEE. The germline V and J ends were trimmed by 4 bases and 4 bases, with 18 bases remaining between them.